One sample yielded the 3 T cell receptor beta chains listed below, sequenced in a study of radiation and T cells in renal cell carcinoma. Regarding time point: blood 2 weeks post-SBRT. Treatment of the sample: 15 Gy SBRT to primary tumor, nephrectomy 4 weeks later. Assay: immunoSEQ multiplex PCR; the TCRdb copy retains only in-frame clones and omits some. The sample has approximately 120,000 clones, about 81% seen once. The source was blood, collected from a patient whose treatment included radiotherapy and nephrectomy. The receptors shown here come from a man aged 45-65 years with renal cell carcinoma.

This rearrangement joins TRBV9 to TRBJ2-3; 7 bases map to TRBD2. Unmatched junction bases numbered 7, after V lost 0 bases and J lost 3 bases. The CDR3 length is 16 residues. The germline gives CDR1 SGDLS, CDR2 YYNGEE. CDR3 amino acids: CASSVVAGDRTDTQYF. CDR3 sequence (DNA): TGTGCCAGCAGCGTAGTGGCGGGGGATAGAACAGATACGCAGTATTTT.

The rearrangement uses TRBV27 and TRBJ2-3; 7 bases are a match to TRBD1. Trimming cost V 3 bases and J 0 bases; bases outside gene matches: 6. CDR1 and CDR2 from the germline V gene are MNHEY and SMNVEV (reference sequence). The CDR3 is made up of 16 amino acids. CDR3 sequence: CASSFRGQRSTDTQYF. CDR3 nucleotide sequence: TGTGCCAGCAGTTTTAGGGGACAGCGTAGCACAGATACGCAGTATTTT.

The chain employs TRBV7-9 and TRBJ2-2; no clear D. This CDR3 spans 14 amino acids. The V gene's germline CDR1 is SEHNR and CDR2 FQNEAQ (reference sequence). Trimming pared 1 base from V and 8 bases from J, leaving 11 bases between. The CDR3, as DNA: TGTGCCAGCAGCTTAGTCCCCATAGGGGGGGAGCTGTTTTTT. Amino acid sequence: CASSLVPIGGELFF.